The 3 T cell receptor beta chains below come from one sample, sequenced in a study of STAT5B mutations in CD4+ large granular lymphocyte leukemia. TCRdb's table, derived via immunoSEQ multiplex PCR, lists solely in-frame clones and lacks some. The sample lists roughly 29,000 clones; roughly 77% were seen once. The sequenced sample was CD4+ T cells from blood buffy coats. The source of these receptors is a human donor in good health.

The chain carries TRBV7-2 and TRBJ2-2; the match to TRBD2 covers 7 bases. After removal of 1 base from V and 5 bases from J, the junction contained 4 bases not matched to a gene. The CDR3 extends over 15 amino acids. Germline V gene lookup returns CDR1 SGHTA and CDR2 FQGNSA. CDR3 sequence reads: CASSLGRERTGELFF. The DNA of the CDR3 is TGTGCCAGCAGCTTAGGGCGGGAGAGAACCGGGGAGCTGTTTTTT.

The chain couples TRBV12-5 to TRBJ2-7; the D gene is possibly TRBD2 (5 bases). CDR3 length: 13 residues. Germline V gene data show CDR1 as LGHNT and CDR2 as FRNRAP. V was cut by 0 bases and J by 5 bases, with 8 bases left in between. In DNA, the CDR3 is TGTGCTAGTGGTTTGGTACGAGGGAACGAGCAGTACTTC. Protein: CASGLVRGNEQYF.

V usage is TRBV15 and J usage is TRBJ1-5; 11 positions match TRBD1. Per germline, CDR1 LNHNV and CDR2 YYDKDF (reference sequence). Unmatched junction bases numbered 4, after V lost 0 bases and J lost 3 bases. The CDR3 length is 17 residues. CDR3 in amino acids: CATSRDGQGAYNQPQHF. For the CDR3, the DNA is TGTGCCACCAGCAGAGATGGACAGGGGGCCTACAATCAGCCCCAGCATTTT.